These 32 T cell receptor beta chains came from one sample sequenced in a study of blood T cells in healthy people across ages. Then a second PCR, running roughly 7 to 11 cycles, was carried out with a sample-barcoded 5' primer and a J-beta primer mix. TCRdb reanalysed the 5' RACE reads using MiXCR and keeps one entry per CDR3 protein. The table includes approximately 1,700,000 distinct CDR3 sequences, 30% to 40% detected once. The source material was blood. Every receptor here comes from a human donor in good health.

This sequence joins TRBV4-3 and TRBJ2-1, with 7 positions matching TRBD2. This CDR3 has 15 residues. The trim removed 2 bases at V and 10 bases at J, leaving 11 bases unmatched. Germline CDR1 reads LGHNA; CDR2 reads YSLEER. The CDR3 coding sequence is TGCGCCAGCAGCCAAAGGAGCGGGACTGGAAGGGAGCAGTTCTTC. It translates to CASSQRSGTGREQFF.

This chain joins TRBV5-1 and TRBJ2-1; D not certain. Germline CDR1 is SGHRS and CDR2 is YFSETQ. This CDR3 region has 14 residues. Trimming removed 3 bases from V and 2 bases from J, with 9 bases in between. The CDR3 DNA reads TGCGCCAGCAGCTCCTCCCCCACCTACAATGAGCAGTTCTTC. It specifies CASSSSPTYNEQFF.

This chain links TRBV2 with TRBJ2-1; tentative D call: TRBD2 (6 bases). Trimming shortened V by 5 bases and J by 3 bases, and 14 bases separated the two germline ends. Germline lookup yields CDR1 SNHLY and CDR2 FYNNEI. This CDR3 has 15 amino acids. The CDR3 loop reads CASSTGTGLYNEQFF. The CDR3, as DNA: TGTGCCAGCAGTACCGGGACGGGACTCTACAATGAGCAGTTCTTC.

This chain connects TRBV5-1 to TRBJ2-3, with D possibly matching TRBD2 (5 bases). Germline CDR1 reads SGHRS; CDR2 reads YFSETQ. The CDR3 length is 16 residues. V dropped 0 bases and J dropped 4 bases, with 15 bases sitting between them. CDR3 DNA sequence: TGCGCCAGCAGCTTGGTGTTGGCTAGCCATGCAGATACGCAGTATTTT. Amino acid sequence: CASSLVLASHADTQYF.

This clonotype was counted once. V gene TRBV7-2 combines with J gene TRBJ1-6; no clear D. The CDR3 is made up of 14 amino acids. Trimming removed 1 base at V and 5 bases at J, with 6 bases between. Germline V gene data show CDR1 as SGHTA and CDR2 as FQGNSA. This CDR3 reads CASSLDTDNSPLHF. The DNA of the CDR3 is TGTGCCAGCAGCTTAGACACAGATAATTCACCCCTCCACTTT.

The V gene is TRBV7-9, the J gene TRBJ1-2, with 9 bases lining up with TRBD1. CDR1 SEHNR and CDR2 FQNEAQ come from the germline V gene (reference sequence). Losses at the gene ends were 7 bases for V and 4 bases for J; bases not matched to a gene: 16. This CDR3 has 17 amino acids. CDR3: CASTRGGGQGLSYGYTF. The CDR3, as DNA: TGTGCCAGCACCCGAGGGGGTGGACAGGGGCTCTCCTATGGCTACACCTTC.

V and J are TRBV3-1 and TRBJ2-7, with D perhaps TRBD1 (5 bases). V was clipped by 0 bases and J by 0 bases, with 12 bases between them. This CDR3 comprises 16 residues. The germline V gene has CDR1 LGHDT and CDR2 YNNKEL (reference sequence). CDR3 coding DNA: TGTGCCAGCAGCCAAGATCAGGGATTGAGCTCCTACGAGCAGTACTTC. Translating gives CASSQDQGLSSYEQYF.

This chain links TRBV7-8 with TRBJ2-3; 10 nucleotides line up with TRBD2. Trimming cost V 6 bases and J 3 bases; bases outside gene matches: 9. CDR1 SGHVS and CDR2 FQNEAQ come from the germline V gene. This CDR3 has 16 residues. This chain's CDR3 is CASSTLTSGITDTQYF. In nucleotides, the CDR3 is TGTGCCAGCAGTACACTCACTAGCGGGATAACAGATACGCAGTATTTT.

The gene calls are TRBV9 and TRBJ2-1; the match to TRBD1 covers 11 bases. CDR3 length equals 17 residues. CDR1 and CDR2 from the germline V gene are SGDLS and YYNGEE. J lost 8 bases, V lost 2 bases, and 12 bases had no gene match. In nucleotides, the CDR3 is TGTGCCAGCAGCGTCGCCCCCCCGGGACAGGGGGAGGATGAGCAGTTCTTC. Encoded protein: CASSVAPPGQGEDEQFF.

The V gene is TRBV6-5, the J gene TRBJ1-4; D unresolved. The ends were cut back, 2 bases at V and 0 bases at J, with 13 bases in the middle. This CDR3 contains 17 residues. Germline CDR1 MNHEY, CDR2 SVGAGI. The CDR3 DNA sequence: TGTGCCAGCAGTTACGCTAGACTGGGATCAACTAATGAAAAACTGTTTTTT. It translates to CASSYARLGSTNEKLFF.

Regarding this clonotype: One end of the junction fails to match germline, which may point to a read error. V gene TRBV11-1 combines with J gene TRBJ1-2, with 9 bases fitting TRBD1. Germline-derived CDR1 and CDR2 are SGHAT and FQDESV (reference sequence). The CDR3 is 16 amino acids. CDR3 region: CASSPDPGQGGYGYTF. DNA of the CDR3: TGTGCTAGCAGCCCCGACCCGGGACAGGGAGGATATGGCTACACCTTC.

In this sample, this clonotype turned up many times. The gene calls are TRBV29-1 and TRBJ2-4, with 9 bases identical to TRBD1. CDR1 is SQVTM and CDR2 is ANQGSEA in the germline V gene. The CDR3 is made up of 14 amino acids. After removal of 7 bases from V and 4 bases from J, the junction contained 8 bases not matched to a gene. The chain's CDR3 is CSAAWDRVKNIQYF. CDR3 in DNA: TGCAGCGCCGCATGGGACAGGGTTAAAAACATTCAGTACTTC.

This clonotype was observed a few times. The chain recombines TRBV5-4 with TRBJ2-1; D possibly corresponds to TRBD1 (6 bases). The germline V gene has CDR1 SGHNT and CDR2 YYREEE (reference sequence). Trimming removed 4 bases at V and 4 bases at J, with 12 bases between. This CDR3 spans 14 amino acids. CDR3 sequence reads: CASSAGAAYNEQFF. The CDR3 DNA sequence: TGTGCCAGCAGCGCAGGGGCCGCGTACAATGAGCAGTTCTTC.

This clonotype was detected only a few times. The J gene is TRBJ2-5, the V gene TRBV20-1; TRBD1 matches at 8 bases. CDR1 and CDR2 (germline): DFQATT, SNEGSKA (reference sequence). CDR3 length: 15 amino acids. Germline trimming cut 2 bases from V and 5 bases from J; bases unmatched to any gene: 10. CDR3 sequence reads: CSARSTTGAWETQYF. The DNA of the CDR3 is TGCAGTGCTAGATCCACGACAGGGGCTTGGGAGACCCAGTACTTC.

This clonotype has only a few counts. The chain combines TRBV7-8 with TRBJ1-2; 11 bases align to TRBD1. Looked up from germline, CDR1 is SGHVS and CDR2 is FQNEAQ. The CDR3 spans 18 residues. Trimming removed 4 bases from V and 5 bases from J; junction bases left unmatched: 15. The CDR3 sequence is CASSSSIGTGGLPYGYTF. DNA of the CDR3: TGTGCCAGCAGCTCTTCGATAGGGACAGGGGGTCTTCCGTATGGCTACACCTTC.

The CDR3, as DNA: TGCGCCAGCAGCTTGTGGGACGGGCAAGGCCAGCAGTACTTC. Protein sequence: CASSLWDGQGQQYF. The chain is built from TRBV5-1 and TRBJ2-5; the D gene could be TRBD1 or TRBD2 (5 bases each). Germline CDR1 and CDR2: SGHRS and YFSETQ. Trimming removed 1 base from V and 11 bases from J, with 18 bases in between. This CDR3 is built from 14 residues.

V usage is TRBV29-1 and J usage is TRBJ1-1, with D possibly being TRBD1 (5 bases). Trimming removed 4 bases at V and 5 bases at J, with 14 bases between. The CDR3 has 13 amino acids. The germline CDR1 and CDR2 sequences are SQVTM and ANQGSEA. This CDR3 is CSVGRGGKTEAFF. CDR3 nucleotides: TGCAGCGTTGGGAGGGGCGGAAAAACTGAAGCTTTCTTT.

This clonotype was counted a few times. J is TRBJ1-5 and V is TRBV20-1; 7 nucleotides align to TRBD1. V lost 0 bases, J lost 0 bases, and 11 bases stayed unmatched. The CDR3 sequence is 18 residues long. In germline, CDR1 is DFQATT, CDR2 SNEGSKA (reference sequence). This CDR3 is CSARDLTGAAYSNQPQHF. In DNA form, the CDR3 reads TGCAGTGCTAGAGATTTAACAGGGGCGGCTTATAGCAATCAGCCCCAGCATTTT.

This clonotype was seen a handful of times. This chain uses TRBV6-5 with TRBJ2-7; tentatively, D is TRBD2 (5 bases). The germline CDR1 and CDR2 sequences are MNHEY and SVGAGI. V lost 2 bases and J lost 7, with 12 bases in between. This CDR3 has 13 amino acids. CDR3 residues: CASSYLGRGEQYF. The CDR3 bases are TGTGCCAGCAGTTACCTAGGGAGAGGAGAGCAGTACTTC.

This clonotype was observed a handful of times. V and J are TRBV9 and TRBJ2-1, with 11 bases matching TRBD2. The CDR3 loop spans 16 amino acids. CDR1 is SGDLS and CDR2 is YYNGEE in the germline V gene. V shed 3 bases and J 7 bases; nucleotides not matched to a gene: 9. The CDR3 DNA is TGTGCCAGCAGCGCTACCGGGACTAGCGGTAAGAATGAGCAGTTCTTC. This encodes CASSATGTSGKNEQFF.

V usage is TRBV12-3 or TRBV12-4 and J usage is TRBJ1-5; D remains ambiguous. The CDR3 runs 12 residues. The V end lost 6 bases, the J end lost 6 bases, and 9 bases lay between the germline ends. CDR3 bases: TGTGCCAGCAGATCACAATCTCAGCCCCAGCATTTT. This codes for CASRSQSQPQHF.

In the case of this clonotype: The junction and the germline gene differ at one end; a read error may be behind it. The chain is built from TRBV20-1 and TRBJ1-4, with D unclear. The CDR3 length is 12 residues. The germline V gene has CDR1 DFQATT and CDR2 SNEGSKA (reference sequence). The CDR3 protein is CSAYIDNEKRFF. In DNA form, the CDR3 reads TGCAGTGCTTACATCGATAATGAAAAACGGTTTTTT.

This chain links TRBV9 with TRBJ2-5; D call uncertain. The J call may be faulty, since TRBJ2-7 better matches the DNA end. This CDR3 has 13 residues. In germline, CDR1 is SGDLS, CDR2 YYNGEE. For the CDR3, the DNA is TGTGCCAGCAGCGTAGGGGTAGCCAACGAGCAGTACTTC. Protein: CASSVGVANEQYF.

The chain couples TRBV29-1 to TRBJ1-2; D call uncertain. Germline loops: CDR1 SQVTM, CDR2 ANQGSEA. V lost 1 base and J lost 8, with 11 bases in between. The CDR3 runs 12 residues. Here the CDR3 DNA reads TGCAGCGTTGAAGGGACGGTTTCGGGCTACACCTTC. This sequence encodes CSVEGTVSGYTF.

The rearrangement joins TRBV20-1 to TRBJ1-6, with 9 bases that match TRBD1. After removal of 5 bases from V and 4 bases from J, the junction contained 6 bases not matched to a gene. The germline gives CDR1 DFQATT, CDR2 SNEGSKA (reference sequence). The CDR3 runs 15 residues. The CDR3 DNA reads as TGCAGTGCTGGGGGGACAGGGCGATATAATTCACCCCTCCACTTT. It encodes CSAGGTGRYNSPLHF.

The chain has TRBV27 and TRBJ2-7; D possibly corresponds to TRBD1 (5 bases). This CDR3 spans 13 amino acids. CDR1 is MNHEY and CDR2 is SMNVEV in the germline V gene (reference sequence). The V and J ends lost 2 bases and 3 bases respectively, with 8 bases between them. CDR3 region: CASSLGAYYEQYF. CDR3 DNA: TGTGCCAGCAGTTTAGGGGCGTACTACGAGCAGTACTTC.

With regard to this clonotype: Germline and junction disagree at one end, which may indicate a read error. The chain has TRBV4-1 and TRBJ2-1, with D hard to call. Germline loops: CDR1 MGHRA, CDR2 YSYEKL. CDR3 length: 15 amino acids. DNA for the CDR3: TGCGCCAGCAGCCAAGAGGGGTTCTCCTACTATGAGCAGTTCTTC. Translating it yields CASSQEGFSYYEQFF.

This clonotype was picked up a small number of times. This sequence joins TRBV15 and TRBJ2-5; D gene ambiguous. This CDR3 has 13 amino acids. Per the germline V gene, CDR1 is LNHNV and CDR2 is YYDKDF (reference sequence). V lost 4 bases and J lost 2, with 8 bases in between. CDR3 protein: CATSINRQETQYF. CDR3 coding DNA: TGTGCCACCAGCATAAACAGACAAGAGACCCAGTACTTC.

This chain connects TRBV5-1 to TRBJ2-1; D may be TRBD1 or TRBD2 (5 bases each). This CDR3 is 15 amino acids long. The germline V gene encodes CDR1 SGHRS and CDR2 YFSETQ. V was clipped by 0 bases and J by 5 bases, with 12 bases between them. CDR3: CASSLEGRKDNEQFF. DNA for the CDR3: TGCGCCAGCAGCTTGGAGGGACGGAAAGACAATGAGCAGTTCTTC.

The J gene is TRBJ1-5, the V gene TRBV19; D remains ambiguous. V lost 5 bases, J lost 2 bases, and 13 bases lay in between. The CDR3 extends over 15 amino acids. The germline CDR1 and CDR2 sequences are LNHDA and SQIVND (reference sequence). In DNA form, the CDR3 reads TGTGCCAGTAGTTCCCTTTTAGCCCGCAATCAGCCCCAGCATTTT. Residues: CASSSLLARNQPQHF.

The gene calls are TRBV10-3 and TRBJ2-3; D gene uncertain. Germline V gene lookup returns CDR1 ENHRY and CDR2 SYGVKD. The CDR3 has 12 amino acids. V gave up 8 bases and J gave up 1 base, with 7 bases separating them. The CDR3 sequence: CAISTRTDTQYF. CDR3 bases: TGTGCCATCTCTACACGCACAGATACGCAGTATTTT.

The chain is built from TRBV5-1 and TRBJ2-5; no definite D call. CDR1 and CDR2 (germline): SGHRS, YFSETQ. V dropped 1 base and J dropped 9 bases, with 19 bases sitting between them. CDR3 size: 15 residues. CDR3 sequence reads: CASSLTTKVVEAQYF. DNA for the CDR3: TGCGCCAGCAGCTTGACCACAAAAGTTGTTGAGGCCCAGTACTTC.